This TCR beta chain was sequenced during a study of T cell responses to AZD1222 COVID-19 vaccine. Study-level findings and limits: The repertoires were collected only after the peak T cell response.

Of note for this clone: Its antigen is as yet unknown.

Profiling relied on immunoSEQ multiplex PCR, and the TCRdb table lists in-frame clones only, not all of them. The sample records about 66,000 clones, roughly 84% being singletons. The CDR3 loop spans 11 amino acids. In germline, CDR1 is SGHNT, CDR2 YENEEA. Trimming stripped 5 bases from V and 6 bases from J, with 8 bases between. Specimen: peripheral blood, collected on day 0 of AZD1222 vaccination. The rearrangement links TRBV11-3 to TRBJ2-7, with D unresolved. The sequence was obtained from an adult in good health. The CDR3 sequence: CASSPSIEQYF. CDR3 bases: TGTGCCAGCAGCCCCTCCATCGAGCAGTACTTC.